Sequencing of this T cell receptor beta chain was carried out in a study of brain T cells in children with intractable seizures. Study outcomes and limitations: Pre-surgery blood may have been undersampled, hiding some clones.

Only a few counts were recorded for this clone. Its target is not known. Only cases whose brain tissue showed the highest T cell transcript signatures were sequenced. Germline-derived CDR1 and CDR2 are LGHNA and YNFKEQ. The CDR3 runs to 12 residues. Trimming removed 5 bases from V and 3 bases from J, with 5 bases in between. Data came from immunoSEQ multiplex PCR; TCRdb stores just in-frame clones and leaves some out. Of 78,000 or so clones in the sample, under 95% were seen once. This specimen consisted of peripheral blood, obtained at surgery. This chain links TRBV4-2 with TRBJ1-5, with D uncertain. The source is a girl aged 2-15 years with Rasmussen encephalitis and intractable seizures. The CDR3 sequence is CASSGDNQPQHF. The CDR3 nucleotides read TGTGCCAGCAGCGGGGACAATCAGCCCCAGCATTTT.